This TCR beta chain emerged from a study of shared clonotypes between healthy human individuals. The method was immunoSEQ multiplex PCR; TCRdb's version includes in-frame clones alone and lacks a portion of them. The table includes about 2,500,000 clones, approximately 94% detected once. General study findings and limits: Read depth was anticipated to influence clonotype sharing among donors.

Comments on this clone: Antigen specificity is unknown.

The germline V gene encodes CDR1 MNHEY and CDR2 SVGAGI. The J segment lost 4 bases and the V segment lost 6 bases, leaving 5 bases of the junction unmatched. This CDR3 is built from 14 residues. The chain links TRBV6-5 to TRBJ1-3; 8 bases line up with TRBD1. The source material was naive CD4+ T cells sorted from blood. Specified subset: CD45RA+ positively selected. This TCR derives from a man younger than 35 in good health. This CDR3 is CASSKGQDGNTIYF. The CDR3 bases are TGTGCCAGCAGCAAGGGACAGGACGGAAACACCATATATTTT.